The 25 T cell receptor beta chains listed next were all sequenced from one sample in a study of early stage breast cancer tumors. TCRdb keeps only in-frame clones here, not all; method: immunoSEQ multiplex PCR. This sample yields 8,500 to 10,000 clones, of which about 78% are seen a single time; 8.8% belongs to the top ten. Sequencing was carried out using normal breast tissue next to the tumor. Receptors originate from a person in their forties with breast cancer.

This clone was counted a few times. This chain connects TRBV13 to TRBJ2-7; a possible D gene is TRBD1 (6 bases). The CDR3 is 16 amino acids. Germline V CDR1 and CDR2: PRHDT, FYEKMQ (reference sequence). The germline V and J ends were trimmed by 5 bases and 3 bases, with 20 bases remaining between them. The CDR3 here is CASSQIGGPHLYEQYF. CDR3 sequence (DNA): TGTGCCAGCAGCCAAATAGGGGGTCCCCATCTCTACGAGCAGTACTTC.

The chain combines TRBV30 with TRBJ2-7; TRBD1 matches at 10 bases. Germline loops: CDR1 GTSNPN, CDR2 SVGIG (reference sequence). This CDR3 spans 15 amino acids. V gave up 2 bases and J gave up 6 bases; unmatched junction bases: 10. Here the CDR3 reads CAWSRTGDRGSEQYF. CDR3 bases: TGTGCCTGGAGTCGGACAGGGGACAGGGGATCCGAGCAGTACTTC. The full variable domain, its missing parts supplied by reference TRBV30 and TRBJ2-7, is SQTIHQWPATLVQPVGSPLSLECTVEGTSNPNLYWYRQAAGRGLQLLFYSVGIGQISSEVPQNLSASRPQDRQFILSSKKLLLSDSGFYLCAWSRTGDRGSEQYFGPGTRLTVT.

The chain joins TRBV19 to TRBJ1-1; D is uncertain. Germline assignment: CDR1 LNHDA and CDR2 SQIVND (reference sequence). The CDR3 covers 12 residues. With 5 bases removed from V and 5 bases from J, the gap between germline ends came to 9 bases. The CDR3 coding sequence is TGTGCCAGTAGTCCCCGAACAACTGAAGCTTTCTTT. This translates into CASSPRTTEAFF.

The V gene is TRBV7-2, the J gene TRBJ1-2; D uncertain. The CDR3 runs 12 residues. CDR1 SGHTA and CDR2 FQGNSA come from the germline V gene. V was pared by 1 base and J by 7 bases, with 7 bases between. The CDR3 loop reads CASSLDWGGYTF. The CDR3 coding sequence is TGTGCCAGCAGCTTAGATTGGGGTGGCTACACCTTC.

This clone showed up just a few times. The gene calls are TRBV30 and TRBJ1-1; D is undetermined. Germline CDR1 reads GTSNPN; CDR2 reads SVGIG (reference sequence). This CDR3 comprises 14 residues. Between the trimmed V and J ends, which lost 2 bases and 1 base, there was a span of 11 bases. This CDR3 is CAWSLRLWNTEAFF. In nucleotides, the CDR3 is TGTGCCTGGAGTCTAAGGTTGTGGAACACTGAAGCTTTCTTT.

CDR3 amino acids: CASRSREGWGDTQYF. CDR3 sequence (DNA): TGTGCCAGCCGTTCGCGGGAGGGCTGGGGAGATACGCAGTATTTT. This chain uses TRBV6-6 with TRBJ2-3; 9 nucleotides match TRBD2. The germline gives CDR1 MNHNY, CDR2 SVGAGI (reference sequence). The CDR3 runs 15 residues. J was trimmed by 5 bases and V by 8 bases; bases with no gene match: 11.

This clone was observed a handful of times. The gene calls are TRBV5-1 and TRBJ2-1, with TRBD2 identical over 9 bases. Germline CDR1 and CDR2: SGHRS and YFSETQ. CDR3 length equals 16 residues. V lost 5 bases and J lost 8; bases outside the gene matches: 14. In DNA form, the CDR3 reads TGCGCCAGCAGAATTCAAGGCGGGAGGGCCGTTCATGAGCAGTTCTTC. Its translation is CASRIQGGRAVHEQFF.

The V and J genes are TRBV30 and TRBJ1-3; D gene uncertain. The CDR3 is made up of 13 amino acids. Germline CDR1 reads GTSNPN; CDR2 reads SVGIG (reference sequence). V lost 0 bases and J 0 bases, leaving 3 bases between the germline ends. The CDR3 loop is CAWSVGSGNTIYF. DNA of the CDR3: TGTGCCTGGAGTGTAGGCTCTGGAAACACCATATATTTT.

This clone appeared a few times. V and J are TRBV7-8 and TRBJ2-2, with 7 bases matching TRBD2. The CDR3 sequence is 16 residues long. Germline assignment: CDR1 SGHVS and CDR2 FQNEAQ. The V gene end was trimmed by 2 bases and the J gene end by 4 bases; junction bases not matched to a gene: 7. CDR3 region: CASSLSASGLTGELFF. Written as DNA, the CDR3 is TGTGCCAGCAGCTTATCGGCTAGCGGACTCACCGGGGAGCTGTTTTTT.

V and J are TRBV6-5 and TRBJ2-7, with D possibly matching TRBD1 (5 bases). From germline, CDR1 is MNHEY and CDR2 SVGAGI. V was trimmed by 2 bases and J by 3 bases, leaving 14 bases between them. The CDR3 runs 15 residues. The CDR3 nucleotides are TGTGCCAGCAGTTACGGGGCCGCGGAAGACTACGAGCAGTACTTC. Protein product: CASSYGAAEDYEQYF.

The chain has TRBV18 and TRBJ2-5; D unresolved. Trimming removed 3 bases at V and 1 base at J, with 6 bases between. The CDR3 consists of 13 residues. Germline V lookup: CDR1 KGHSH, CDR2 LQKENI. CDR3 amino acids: CASSPSLQETQYF. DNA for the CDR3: TGTGCCAGCTCACCGTCCCTCCAAGAGACCCAGTACTTC.

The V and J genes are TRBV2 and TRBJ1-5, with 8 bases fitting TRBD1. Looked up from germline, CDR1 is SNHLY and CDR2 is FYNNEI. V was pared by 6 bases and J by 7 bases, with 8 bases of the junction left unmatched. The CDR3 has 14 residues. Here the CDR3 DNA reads TGTGCCAGCAGCCCAGACAGGGACAGGCAGCCCCAGCATTTT. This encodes CASSPDRDRQPQHF.

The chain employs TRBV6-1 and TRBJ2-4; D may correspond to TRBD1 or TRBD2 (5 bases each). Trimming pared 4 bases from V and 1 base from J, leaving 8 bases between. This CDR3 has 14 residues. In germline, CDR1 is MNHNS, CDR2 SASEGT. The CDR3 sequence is CASSGWDAKNIQYF. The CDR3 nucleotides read TGTGCCAGCAGTGGTTGGGACGCCAAAAACATTCAGTACTTC.

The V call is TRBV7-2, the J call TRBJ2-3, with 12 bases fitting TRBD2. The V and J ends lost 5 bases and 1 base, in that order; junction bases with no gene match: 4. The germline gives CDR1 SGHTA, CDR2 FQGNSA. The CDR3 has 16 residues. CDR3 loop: CASSRRTSGGTDTQYF. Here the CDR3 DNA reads TGTGCCAGCAGCCGTCGGACTAGCGGGGGCACAGATACGCAGTATTTT.

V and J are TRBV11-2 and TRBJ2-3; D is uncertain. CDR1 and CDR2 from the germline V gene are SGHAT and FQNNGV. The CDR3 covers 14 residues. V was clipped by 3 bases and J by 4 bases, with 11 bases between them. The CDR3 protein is CASSFSTFSDTQYF. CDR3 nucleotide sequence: TGTGCCAGCAGCTTCAGCACGTTCTCAGATACGCAGTATTTT.

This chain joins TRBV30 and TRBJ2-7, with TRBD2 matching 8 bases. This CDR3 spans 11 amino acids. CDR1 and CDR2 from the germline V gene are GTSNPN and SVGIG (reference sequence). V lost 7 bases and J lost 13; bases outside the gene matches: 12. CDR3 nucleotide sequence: TGTGCCTATACGGGGGGGAGACGGGTCTACTTC. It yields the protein CAYTGGRRVYF. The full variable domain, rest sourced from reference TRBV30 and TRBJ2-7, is SQTIHQWPATLVQPVGSPLSLECTVEGTSNPNLYWYRQAAGRGLQLLFYSVGIGQISSEVPQNLSASRPQDRQFILSSKKLLLSDSGFYLCAYTGGRRVYFGPGTRLTVT.

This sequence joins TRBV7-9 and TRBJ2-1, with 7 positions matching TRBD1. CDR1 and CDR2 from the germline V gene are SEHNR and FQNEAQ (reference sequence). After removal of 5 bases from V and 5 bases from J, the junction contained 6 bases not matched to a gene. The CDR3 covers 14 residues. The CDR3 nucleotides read TGTGCCAGCAGCCCGGACAGGAGCGACAATGAGCAGTTCTTC. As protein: CASSPDRSDNEQFF. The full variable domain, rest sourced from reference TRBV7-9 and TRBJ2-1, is DTGVSQNPRHKITKRGQNVTFRCDPISEHNRLYWYRQTLGQGPEFLTYFQNEAQLEKSRLLSDRFSAERPKGSFSTLEIQRTEQGDSAMYLCASSPDRSDNEQFFGPGTRLTVL.

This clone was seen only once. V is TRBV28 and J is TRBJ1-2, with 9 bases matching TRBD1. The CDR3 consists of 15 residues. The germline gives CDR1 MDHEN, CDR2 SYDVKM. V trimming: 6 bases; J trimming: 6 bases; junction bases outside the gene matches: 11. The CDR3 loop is CASSLLTGGFDGYTF. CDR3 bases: TGTGCCAGCAGCCTCCTGACAGGGGGTTTCGATGGCTACACCTTC.

CDR3 sequence: CASSGVGWTQYF. DNA of the CDR3: TGTGCCAGCAGCGGGGTCGGGTGGACGCAGTATTTT. This chain links TRBV5-8 with TRBJ2-3; D gene unclear. Germline assignment: CDR1 SGHTS and CDR2 YDEGEE. The V end was cut by 4 bases, the J end by 9 bases, with 12 bases between. The CDR3 spans 12 residues.

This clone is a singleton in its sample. The CDR3 region has the DNA TGTGCCAGCAGCCAAGGCCTGGCCCCTGGAAACACCATATATTTT. Its protein product is CASSQGLAPGNTIYF. V is TRBV14 and J is TRBJ1-3; D uncertain. The germline V gene has CDR1 SGHDN and CDR2 FVKESK. V gave up 1 base and J gave up 2 bases, with 9 bases separating them. The CDR3 totals 15 residues.

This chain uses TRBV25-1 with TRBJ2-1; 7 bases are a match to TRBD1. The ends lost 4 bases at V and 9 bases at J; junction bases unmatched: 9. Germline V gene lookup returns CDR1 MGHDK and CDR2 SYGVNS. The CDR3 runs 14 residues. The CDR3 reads CASSVHRQGPEQFF. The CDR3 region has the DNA TGTGCCAGCAGTGTTCACCGACAGGGACCTGAGCAGTTCTTC.

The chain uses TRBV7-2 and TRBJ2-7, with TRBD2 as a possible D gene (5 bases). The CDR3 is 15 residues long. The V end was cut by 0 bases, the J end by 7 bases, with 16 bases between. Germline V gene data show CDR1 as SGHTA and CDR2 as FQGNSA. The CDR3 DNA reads TGTGCCAGCAGCTTAGCTCCTGGAGGTACGAGGGAGCAGTACTTC. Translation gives CASSLAPGGTREQYF.

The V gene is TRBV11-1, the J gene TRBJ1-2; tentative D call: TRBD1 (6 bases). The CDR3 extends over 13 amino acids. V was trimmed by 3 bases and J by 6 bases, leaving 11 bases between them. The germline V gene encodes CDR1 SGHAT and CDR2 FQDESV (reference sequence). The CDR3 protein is CASSFWQGNGYTF. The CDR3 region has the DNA TGTGCCAGCAGCTTCTGGCAGGGGAATGGCTACACCTTC. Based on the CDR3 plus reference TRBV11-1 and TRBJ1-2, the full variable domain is EAEVAQSPRYKITEKSQAVAFWCDPISGHATLYWYRQILGQGPELLVQFQDESVVDDSQLPKDRFSAERLKGVDSTLKIQPAELGDSAMYLCASSFWQGNGYTFGSGTRLTVV.

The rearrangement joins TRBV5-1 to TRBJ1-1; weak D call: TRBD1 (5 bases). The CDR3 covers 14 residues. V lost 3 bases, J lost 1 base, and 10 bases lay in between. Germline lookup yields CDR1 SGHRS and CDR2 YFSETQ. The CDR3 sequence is CASSSRGANTEAFF. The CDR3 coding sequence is TGCGCCAGCAGCTCCCGTGGGGCGAACACTGAAGCTTTCTTT.

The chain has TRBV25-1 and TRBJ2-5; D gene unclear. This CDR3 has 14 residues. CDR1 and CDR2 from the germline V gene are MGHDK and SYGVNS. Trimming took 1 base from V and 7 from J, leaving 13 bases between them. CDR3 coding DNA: TGTGCCAGCAGTGAATCGGCTCAGTTGGGGACCCAGTACTTC. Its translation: CASSESAQLGTQYF.